This T cell receptor beta chain was identified in a study of T cells after yellow fever vaccination. V lost 4 bases, J lost 8 bases, and 12 bases stayed unmatched. Germline CDR1 reads MGHRA; CDR2 reads YSYEKL. CDR3 length: 16 amino acids. TCRdb re-called the 5' RACE reads through MiXCR, storing one row per CDR3 protein. The table has 450,000 to 650,000 distinct CDR3 sequences, just over 20% seen once. This specimen was PBMCs, taken less than 25 days after the first yellow fever vaccination. This receptor was identified in a man younger than 30 who received the YFV17D yellow fever vaccine. The V gene is TRBV4-1, the J gene TRBJ2-1, with 9 positions matching TRBD1. The CDR3 DNA follows: TGCGCCAGCAGCCGAGCCGCCGGACAGGGGTGGGATGAGCAGTTCTTC. Protein product: CASSRAAGQGWDEQFF.